One TCR beta chain is described in this entry. A junction boundary mismatches the germline segment, possibly from a read error. Additional DNA sequences in this sample encode the identical CDR3. Germline V CDR1 and CDR2: SQVTM, ANQGSEA. This CDR3 is built from 16 residues. Per the study methods: Using reference gene primer amplification, nucleated cell counts were estimated. The protocol was immunoSEQ multiplex PCR, while the TCRdb copy is restricted to in-frame clones and leaves out a portion. The DNA gave D and trimming, while V, J and clone size come from that table. The data contain some 170,000 clones, around 82% of them seen just once; the ten biggest clones take up 11%. The data originate from a study of blood T cell repertoires in COVID-19. Study overall: The origin of the acute and convalescent COVID-19 samples was the United States, Italy and Spain. PBMCs, B-cell-depleted T cells, or T cells provided the cDNA or gDNA that made up the material.

This chain joins TRBV29-1 and TRBJ2-7; 7 bases map to TRBD1. The specimen was peripheral blood. This clonotype was obtained from a man in his sixties with active or convalescent COVID-19. CDR3 nucleotide sequence: TGCAGCGTTGGCCTCCGGGACAGCCTTATTCCCTATGAGCAGTACTTC. Its translation: CSVGLRDSLIPYEQYF.